This entry describes one TCR beta chain. Its antigen is currently unknown. This entry belongs to a study of early T cells in non-severe SARS-CoV-2 infection. Overall study context: With bulk RNA from unsorted whole blood as input, sequencing yielded unpaired chains. Study-wide results and limits: VDJdb matching, biased toward anti-spike CD8 responses, missed private and CD4 specificities.

Individually, cDNA molecules had unique molecular identifiers attached to them. TCRdb fed the 5' RACE reads into MiXCR, producing one record per CDR3 protein. This sample has about 34,000 distinct CDR3 sequences, with 4.5% to 7% found just once. CDR3 length equals 13 residues. Germline V gene data show CDR1 as MDHEN and CDR2 as SYDVKM. V was pared by 5 bases and J by 6 bases, with 10 bases between. V is TRBV28 and J is TRBJ1-4; the D is unclear. Input material: whole blood. This clonotype was obtained from an adult who was a healthcare worker with PCR-confirmed SARS-CoV-2 infection or an uninfected control (not recorded which). CDR3 protein: CASSQDGYEKLFF. CDR3 nucleotide sequence: TGTGCCAGCAGTCAGGACGGTTATGAAAAACTGTTTTTT.